This T cell receptor beta chain emerged from a study of cytomegalovirus exposure and HLA in healthy donors. PCR was performed using 60 Vbeta and 13 Jbeta primers. The table came from immunoSEQ multiplex PCR; TCRdb's copy has only in-frame clones and leaves some out. The data show about 110,000 clones, about 80% seen once. The CDR3 is 15 residues long. The germline V gene encodes CDR1 WSHSY and CDR2 SAAADI. Trimming cost V 5 bases and J 4 bases; bases outside gene matches: 5. The V gene is TRBV10-2, the J gene TRBJ1-4; 9 nucleotides align to TRBD1. This TCR came from a woman aged 40 to 50 in good health and CMV-seronegative. The sample consisted of PBMCs. The CDR3 is CASSLRGQGNEKLFF. CDR3 nucleotides: TGCGCCAGCAGTCTACGGGGACAGGGTAATGAAAAACTGTTTTTT.